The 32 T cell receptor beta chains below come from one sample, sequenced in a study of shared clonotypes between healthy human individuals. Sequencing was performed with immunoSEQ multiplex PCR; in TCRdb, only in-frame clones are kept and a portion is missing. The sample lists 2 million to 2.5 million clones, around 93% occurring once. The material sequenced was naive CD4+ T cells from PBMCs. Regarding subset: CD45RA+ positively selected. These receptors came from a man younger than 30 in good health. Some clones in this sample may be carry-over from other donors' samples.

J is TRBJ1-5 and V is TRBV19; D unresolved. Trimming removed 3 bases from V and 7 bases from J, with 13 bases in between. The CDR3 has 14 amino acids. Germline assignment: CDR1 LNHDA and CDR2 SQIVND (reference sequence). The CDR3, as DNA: TGTGCCAGTAGTATTGTAGAAAAGGGACAGCCCCAGCATTTT. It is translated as CASSIVEKGQPQHF.

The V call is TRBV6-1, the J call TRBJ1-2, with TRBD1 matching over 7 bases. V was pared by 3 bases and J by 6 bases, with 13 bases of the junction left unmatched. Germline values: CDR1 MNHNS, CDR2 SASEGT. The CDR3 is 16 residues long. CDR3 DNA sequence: TGTGCCAGCAGTGAGGTAGGGAAGGGGGCTGGTGATGGCTACACCTTC. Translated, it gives CASSEVGKGAGDGYTF.

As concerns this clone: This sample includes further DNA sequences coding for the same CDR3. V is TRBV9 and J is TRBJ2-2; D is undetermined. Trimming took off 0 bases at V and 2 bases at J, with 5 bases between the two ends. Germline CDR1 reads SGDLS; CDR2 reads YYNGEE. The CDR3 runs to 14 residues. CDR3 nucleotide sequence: TGTGCCAGCAGCGTAGTATTTAACACCGGGGAGCTGTTTTTT. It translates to CASSVVFNTGELFF.

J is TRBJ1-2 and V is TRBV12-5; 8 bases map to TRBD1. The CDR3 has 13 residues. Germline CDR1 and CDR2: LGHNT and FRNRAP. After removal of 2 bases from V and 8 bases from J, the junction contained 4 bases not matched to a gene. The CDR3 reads CASGLPGGEGYTF. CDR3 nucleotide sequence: TGTGCTAGTGGTTTGCCAGGGGGCGAGGGCTACACCTTC.

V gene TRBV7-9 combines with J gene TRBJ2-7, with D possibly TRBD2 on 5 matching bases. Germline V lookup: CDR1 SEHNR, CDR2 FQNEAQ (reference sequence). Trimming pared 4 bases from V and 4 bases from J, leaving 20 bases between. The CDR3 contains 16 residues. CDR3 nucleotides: TGTGCCAGCAGCTCCCCCCCGAGAGGGAGTAGTTACGAGCAGTACTTC. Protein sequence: CASSSPPRGSSYEQYF.

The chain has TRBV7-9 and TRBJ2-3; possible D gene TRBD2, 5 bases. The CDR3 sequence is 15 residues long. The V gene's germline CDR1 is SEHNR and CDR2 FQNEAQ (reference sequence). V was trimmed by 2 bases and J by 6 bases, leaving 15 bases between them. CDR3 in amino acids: CASSLILVTQDTQYF. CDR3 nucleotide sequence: TGTGCCAGCAGCTTAATACTAGTGACACAGGATACGCAGTATTTT.

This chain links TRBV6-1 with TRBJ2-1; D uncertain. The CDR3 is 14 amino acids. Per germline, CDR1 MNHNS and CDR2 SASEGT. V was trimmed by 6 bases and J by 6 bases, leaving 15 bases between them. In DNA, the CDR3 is TGTGCCAGCAGGACTCTCAACCGGGCCAATGAGCAGTTCTTC. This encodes CASRTLNRANEQFF.

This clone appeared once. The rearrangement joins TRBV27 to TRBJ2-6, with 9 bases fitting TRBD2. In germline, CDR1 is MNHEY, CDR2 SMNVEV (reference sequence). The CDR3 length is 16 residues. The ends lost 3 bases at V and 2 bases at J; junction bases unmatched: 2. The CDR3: CASSFAGGAGANVLTF. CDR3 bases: TGTGCCAGCAGTTTCGCGGGGGGGGCTGGGGCCAACGTCCTGACTTTC.

DNA of the CDR3: TGTGCCAGCAGCTTAAATGTTGTCCAGGGGGTAAGCGGCTACACCTTC. It is translated as CASSLNVVQGVSGYTF. V is TRBV7-9 and J is TRBJ1-2; 7 positions agree with TRBD1. This CDR3 contains 16 residues. Germline CDR1 reads SEHNR; CDR2 reads FQNEAQ (reference sequence). J was trimmed by 8 bases and V by 2 bases; bases with no gene match: 14.

The CDR3 region has the DNA TGTGCCAGCAGCCACGGGACTAGCGGGGAGGGGGATACGCAGTATTTT. This translates into CASSHGTSGEGDTQYF. The chain combines TRBV7-9 with TRBJ2-3; TRBD2 matches at 13 bases. The CDR3 is 16 residues long. The trim removed 5 bases at V and 6 bases at J, leaving 8 bases unmatched. Germline V lookup: CDR1 SEHNR, CDR2 FQNEAQ (reference sequence).

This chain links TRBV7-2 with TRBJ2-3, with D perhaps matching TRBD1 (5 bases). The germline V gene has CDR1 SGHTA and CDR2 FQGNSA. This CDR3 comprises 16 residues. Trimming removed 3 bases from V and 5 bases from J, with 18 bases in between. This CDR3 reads CASSLQGTALGDTQYF. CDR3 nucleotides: TGTGCCAGCAGCTTGCAGGGAACGGCTTTAGGAGATACGCAGTATTTT. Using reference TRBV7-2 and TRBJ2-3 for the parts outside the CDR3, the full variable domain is GAGVSQSPSNKVTEKGKDVELRCDPISGHTALYWYRQSLGQGLEFLIYFQGNSAPDKSGLPSDRFSAERTGGSVSTLTIQRTQQEDSAVYLCASSLQGTALGDTQYFGPGTRLTVL.

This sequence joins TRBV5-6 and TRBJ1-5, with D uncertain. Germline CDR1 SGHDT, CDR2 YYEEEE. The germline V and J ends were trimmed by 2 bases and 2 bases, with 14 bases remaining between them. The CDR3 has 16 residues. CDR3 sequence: CASSFRDGVGNQPQHF. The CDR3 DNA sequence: TGTGCCAGCAGCTTCCGCGACGGAGTCGGCAATCAGCCCCAGCATTTT.

CDR3 sequence reads: CASSPTELMDRGLGNEQFF. CDR3 in DNA: TGTGCCAGCAGTCCAACAGAACTGATGGACAGGGGGCTGGGGAATGAGCAGTTCTTC. The genes are TRBV27 and TRBJ2-1, with TRBD1 matching over 11 bases. The CDR3 covers 19 residues. The J segment lost 7 bases and the V segment lost 5 bases, leaving 19 bases of the junction unmatched. In germline, CDR1 is MNHEY, CDR2 SMNVEV (reference sequence).

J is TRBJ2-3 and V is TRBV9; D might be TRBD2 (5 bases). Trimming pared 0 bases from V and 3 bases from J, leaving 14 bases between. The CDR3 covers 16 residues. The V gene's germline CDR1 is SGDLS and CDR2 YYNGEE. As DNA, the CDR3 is TGTGCCAGCAGCGTAGGAGAGGGCTTCAGGACAGATACGCAGTATTTT. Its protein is CASSVGEGFRTDTQYF. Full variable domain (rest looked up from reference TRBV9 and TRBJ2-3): DSGVTQTPKHLITATGQRVTLRCSPRSGDLSVYWYQQSLDQGLQFLIQYYNGEERAKGNILERFSAQQFPDLHSELNLSSLELGDSALYFCASSVGEGFRTDTQYFGPGTRLTVL.

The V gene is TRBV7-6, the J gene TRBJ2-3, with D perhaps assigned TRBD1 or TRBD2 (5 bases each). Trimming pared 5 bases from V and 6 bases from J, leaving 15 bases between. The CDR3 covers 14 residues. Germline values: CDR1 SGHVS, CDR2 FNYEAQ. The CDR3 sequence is CASSPGPASDTQYF. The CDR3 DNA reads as TGTGCCAGCAGCCCGGGACCGGCTTCGGATACGCAGTATTTT.

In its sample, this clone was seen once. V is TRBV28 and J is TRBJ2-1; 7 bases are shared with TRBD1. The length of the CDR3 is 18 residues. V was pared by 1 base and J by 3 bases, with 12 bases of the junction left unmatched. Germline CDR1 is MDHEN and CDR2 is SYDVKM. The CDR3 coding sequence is TGTGCCAGCAGTTTATTACAGGGGCTAGGGGTAGGCTACAATGAGCAGTTCTTC. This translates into CASSLLQGLGVGYNEQFF.

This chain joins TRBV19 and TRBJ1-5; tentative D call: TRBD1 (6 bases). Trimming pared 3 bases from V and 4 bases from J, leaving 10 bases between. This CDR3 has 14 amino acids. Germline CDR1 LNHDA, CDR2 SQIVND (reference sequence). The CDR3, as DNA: TGTGCCAGTAGTATTTGGGACAAGAATCAGCCCCAGCATTTT. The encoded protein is CASSIWDKNQPQHF. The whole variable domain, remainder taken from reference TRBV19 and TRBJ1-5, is DGGITQSPKYLFRKEGQNVTLSCEQNLNHDAMYWYRQDPGQGLRLIYYSQIVNDFQKGDIAEGYSVSREKKESFPLTVTSAQKNPTAFYLCASSIWDKNQPQHFGDGTRLSIL.

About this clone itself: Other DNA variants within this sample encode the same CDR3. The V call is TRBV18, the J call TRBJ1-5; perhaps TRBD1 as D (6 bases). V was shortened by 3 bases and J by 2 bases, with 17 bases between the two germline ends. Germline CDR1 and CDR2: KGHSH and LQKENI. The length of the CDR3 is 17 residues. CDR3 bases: TGTGCCAGCTCACCTACAGGAACAGGGAACGGCAATCAGCCCCAGCATTTT. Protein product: CASSPTGTGNGNQPQHF.

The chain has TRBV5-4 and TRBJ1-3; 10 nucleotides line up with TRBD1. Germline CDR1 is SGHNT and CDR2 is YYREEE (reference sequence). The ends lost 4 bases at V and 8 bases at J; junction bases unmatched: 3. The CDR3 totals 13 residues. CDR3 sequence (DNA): TGTGCCAGCAGCCGTGGACAGGGGGACACCATATATTTT. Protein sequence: CASSRGQGDTIYF.

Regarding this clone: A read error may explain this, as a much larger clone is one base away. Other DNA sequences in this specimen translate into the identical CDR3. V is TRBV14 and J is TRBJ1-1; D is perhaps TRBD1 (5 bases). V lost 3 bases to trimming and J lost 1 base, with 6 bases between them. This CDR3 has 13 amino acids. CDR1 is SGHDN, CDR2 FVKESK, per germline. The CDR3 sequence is CASSQGRNTEAFF. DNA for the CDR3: TGTGCCAGCAGCCAGGGGCGGAACACTGAAGCTTTCTTT.

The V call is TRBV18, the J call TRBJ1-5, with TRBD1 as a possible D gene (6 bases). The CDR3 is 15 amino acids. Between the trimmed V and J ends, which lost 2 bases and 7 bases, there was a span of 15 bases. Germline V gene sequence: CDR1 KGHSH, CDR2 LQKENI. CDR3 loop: CASSPATGGIQPQHF. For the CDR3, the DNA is TGTGCCAGCTCACCAGCGACAGGAGGGATCCAGCCCCAGCATTTT.

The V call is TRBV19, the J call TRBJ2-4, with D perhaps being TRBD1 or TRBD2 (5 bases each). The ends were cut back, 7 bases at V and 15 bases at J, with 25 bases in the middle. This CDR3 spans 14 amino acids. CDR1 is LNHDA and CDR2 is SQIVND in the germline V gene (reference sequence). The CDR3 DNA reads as TGTGCCAGTACCAGGGACGGGTCCCTTTGGCCCCCGTACTTC. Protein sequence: CASTRDGSLWPPYF. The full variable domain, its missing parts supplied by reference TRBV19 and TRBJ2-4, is DGGITQSPKYLFRKEGQNVTLSCEQNLNHDAMYWYRQDPGQGLRLIYYSQIVNDFQKGDIAEGYSVSREKKESFPLTVTSAQKNPTAFYLCASTRDGSLWPPYFGAGTRLSVL.

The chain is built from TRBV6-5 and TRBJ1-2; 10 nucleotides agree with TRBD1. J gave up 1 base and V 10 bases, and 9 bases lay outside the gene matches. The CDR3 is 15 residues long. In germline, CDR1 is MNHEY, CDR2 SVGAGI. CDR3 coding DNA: TGTGCCACCTACCGGGACAGGGGATTTAACTATGGCTACACCTTC. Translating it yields CATYRDRGFNYGYTF.

DNA of the CDR3: TGCGCCAGCAGCTTAGACCTCCTGGGGACAGATACGCAGTATTTT. This sequence encodes CASSLDLLGTDTQYF. The chain employs TRBV5-1 and TRBJ2-3, with D hard to call. CDR3 length equals 15 residues. Between the trimmed V and J ends, which lost 2 bases and 3 bases, there was a span of 13 bases. Germline loops: CDR1 SGHRS, CDR2 YFSETQ.

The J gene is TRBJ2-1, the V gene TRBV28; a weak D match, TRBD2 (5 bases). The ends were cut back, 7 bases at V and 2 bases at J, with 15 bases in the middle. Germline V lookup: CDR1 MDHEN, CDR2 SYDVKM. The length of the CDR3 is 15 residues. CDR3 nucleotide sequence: TGTGCCAGCAAACTAGTAGGGCCGACCTACAATGAGCAGTTCTTC. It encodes CASKLVGPTYNEQFF.

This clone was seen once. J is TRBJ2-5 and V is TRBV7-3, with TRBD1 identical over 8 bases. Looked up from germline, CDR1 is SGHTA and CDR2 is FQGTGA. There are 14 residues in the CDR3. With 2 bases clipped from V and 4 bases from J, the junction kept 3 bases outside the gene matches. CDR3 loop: CASSLGGQGETQYF. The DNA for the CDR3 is TGTGCCAGCAGCTTAGGAGGACAGGGAGAGACCCAGTACTTC.

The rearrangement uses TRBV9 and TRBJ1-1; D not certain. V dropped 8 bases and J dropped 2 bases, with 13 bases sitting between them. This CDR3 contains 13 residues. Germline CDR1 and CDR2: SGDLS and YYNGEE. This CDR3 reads CASAIGVNTEAFF. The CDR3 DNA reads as TGTGCCAGTGCGATTGGGGTTAACACTGAAGCTTTCTTT.

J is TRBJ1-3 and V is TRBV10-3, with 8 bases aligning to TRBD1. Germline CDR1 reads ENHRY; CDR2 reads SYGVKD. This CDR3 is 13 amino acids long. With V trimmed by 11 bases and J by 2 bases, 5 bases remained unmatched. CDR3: CALGQGPGNTIYF. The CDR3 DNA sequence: TGTGCCCTAGGACAGGGACCTGGAAACACCATATATTTT.

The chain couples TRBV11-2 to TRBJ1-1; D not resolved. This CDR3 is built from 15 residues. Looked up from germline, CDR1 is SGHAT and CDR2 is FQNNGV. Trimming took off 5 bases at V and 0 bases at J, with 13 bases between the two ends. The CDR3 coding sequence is TGTGCCAGCAGCCTGTTGGAGGGAGTGAACACTGAAGCTTTCTTT. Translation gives CASSLLEGVNTEAFF.

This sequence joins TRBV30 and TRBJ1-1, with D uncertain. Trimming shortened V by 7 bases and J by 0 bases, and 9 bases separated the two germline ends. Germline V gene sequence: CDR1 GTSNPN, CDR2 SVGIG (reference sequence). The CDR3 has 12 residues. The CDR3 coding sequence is TGTGCCTCAAAACGGGTGAACACTGAAGCTTTCTTT. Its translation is CASKRVNTEAFF. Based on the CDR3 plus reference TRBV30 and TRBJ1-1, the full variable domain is SQTIHQWPATLVQPVGSPLSLECTVEGTSNPNLYWYRQAAGRGLQLLFYSVGIGQISSEVPQNLSASRPQDRQFILSSKKLLLSDSGFYLCASKRVNTEAFFGQGTRLTVV.

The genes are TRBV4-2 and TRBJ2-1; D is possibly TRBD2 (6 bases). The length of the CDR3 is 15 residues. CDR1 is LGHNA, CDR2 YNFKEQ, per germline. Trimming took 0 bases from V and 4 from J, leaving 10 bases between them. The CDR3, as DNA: TGTGCCAGCAGCCAAGACCAGCGGGTTTACAATGAGCAGTTCTTC. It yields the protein CASSQDQRVYNEQFF.

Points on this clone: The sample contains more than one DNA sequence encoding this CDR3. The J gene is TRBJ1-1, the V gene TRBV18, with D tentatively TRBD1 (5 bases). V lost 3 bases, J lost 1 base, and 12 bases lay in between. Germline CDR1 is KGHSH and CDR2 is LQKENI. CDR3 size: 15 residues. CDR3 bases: TGTGCCAGCTCACCTTTAGGGACGGAGAACACTGAAGCTTTCTTT. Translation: CASSPLGTENTEAFF. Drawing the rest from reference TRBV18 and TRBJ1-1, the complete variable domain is NAGVMQNPRHLVRRRGQEARLRCSPMKGHSHVYWYRQLPEEGLKFMVYLQKENIIDESGMPKERFSAEFPKEGPSILRIQQVVRGDSAAYFCASSPLGTENTEAFFGQGTRLTVV.